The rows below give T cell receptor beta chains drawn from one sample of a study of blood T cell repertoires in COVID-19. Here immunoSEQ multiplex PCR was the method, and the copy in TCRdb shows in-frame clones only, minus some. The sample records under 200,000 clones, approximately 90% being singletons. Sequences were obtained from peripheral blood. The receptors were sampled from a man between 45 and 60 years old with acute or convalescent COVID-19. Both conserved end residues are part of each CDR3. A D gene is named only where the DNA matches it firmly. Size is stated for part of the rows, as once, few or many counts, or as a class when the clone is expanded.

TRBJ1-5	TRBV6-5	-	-	TGTGCCAGCAGCCAGGGGAACTGGGGCAATCAGCCCCAGCATTTT	CASSQGNWGNQPQHF
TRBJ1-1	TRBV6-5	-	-	TGTGCCAGCAGTTACAGGGGTTCGAACACTGAAGCTTTCTTT	CASSYRGSNTEAFF
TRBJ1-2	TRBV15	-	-	TGTGCCACCAGCAGAGATTCGTCCTTCCCAGCTAACTATGGCTACACCTTC	CATSRDSSFPANYGYTF
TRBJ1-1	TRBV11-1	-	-	TGTGCCAGCAGCCACAGGGCAGTCGAAGCTTTCTTT	CASSHRAVEAFF
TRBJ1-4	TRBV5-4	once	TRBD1	TGTGCCAGCAGCGTGGGAGGGACAGCCGAAAAACTGTTTTTT	CASSVGGTAEKLFF
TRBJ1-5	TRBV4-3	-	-	TGCGCCAGCAGCCAAGATCGTGGGGAGGCCAATCAGCCCCAGCATTTT	CASSQDRGEANQPQHF
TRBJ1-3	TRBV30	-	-	TGTGCCTGGACCCCAGGCGCCTCTGGAAACACCATATATTTT	CAWTPGASGNTIYF
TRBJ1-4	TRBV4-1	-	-	TGCGCCAGCAGCCAACAACAGGGTCTCAATGAAAAACTGTTTTTT	CASSQQQGLNEKLFF
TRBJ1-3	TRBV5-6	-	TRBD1	TGTGCCAGCAGCTCCTGGACAGGGGTAAGGGACACCATATATTTT	CASSSWTGVRDTIYF
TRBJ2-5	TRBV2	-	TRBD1	TGTGCCAGCGGGTTGAACCGGGACAGGGGGACCCAGTACTTC	CASGLNRDRGTQYF
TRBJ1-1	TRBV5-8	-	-	TGTGCCAGCAGCTTGCACAGGGACACTGAAGCTTTCTTT	CASSLHRDTEAFF
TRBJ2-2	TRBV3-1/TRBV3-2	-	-	TGTGCCAGCAGCCCCCAGATTAGGAAGGGGACCGGGGAGCTGTTTTTT	CASSPQIRKGTGELFF
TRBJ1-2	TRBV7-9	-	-	TGTGCCAGCAGCGCCCGCGGGGTCGATGGCTACACCTTC	CASSARGVDGYTF
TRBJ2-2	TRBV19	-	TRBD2	TGTGCCAGTAGGCGAGGCACTAGCGGGCCGGGGACCGGGGAGCTGTTTTTT	CASRRGTSGPGTGELFF
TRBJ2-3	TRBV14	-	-	TGTGCCAGCAGCCAAGATCGAGACACAGATACGCAGTATTTT	CASSQDRDTDTQYF
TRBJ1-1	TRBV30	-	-	TGTGCCTGGAGTGAAAGGGGGAACACTGAAGCTTTCTTT	CAWSERGNTEAFF
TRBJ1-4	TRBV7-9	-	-	TGTGCCAGCAGCTCCCAGGGTAGAGAAAAACTGTTTTTT	CASSSQGREKLFF
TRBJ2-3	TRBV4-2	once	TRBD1	TGTGCCAGCAGCCAGCTCGGAGATCCAGCGGACAGGCCAACGCAGTATTTT	CASSQLGDPADRPTQYF
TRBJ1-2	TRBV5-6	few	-	TGTGCCAGCAGCTTGGGATCCCCGGGGTCTAACACCTTC	CASSLGSPGSNTF
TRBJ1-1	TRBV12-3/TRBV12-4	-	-	TGTGCCAGCTACAGGTCTGAGAACACTGAAGCTTTCTTT	CASYRSENTEAFF